Presented here are 30 T cell receptor beta chains from one specimen sequenced in a study of T cells in Graves' hyperthyroidism and ophthalmopathy. There were TCR beta CDR3 regions amplified from RNA transcripts. During a first-round RT-PCR of the TCR CDR3, the HTBI primer set was used. TCRdb recomputed calls from the multiplex PCR reads with MiXCR, one row per CDR3 protein. The sample holds 450,000 to 600,000 distinct CDR3 sequences, 12% to 15% seen once. Sample: blood. The receptors originated from a woman aged 40 to 50 with Graves' hyperthyroidism.

J is TRBJ2-3 and V is TRBV20-1, with TRBD1 as a possible D gene (5 bases). V lost 3 bases to trimming and J lost 5 bases, with 15 bases between them. The CDR3 has 14 amino acids. The germline V gene has CDR1 DFQATT and CDR2 SNEGSKA (reference sequence). The chain's CDR3 is CSARSRLGLDTQYF. The CDR3 nucleotides are TGCAGTGCTAGGAGTCGACTGGGGCTAGATACGCAGTATTTT.

This clonotype has ten or more counts. The chain links TRBV7-9 to TRBJ2-1; D gene unclear. V lost 6 bases to trimming and J lost 6 bases, with 21 bases between them. This CDR3 is built from 16 residues. Per the germline V gene, CDR1 is SEHNR and CDR2 is FQNEAQ (reference sequence). CDR3 nucleotides: TGTGCCAGCAGTCAGGAGCGTAAGTCCAAGATCAATGAGCAGTTCTTC. This sequence encodes CASSQERKSKINEQFF.

In this sample, this clonotype turned up once. A much bigger clone sits one base away, suggesting this may be a read error. V is TRBV9 and J is TRBJ2-1; the D gene is possibly TRBD1 (6 bases). The V end lost 4 bases, the J end lost 10 bases, and 21 bases lay between the germline ends. The germline gives CDR1 SGDLS, CDR2 YYNGEE. The CDR3 extends over 15 amino acids. The CDR3, as DNA: TGTGCCAGCAGCTATACCGTGGGGGCCCACTACGAGCAGTTCTTC. It is translated as CASSYTVGAHYEQFF.

There are many counts of this clonotype. The genes are TRBV10-3 and TRBJ2-7; D is ambiguous. The CDR3 length is 13 residues. Looked up from germline, CDR1 is ENHRY and CDR2 is SYGVKD. V dropped 5 bases and J dropped 2 bases, with 10 bases sitting between them. CDR3 DNA sequence: TGTGCCATCAGTAACGGTTCAGCCTACGAGCAGTACTTC. Its protein is CAISNGSAYEQYF.

This clonotype has a handful of counts. The chain carries TRBV29-1 and TRBJ2-7; D remains ambiguous. The V gene lost 7 bases and the J gene lost 4 bases, with 17 bases spanning the gap. CDR3 size: 13 residues. CDR1 is SQVTM and CDR2 is ANQGSEA in the germline V gene. The CDR3 DNA reads as TGCAGCGCGAGTGGGAAAGGTATATACGAGCAGTACTTC. This sequence encodes CSASGKGIYEQYF.

The chain has TRBV7-2 and TRBJ1-2, with 10 bases that match TRBD1. The CDR3 spans 15 residues. Per the germline V gene, CDR1 is SGHTA and CDR2 is FQGNSA. V lost 5 bases, J lost 7 bases, and 10 bases stayed unmatched. CDR3 sequence reads: CASSITGTGESGYTF. In DNA form, the CDR3 reads TGTGCCAGCAGCATAACCGGGACAGGGGAATCTGGCTACACCTTC.

This clonotype came up a few times. The chain couples TRBV7-9 to TRBJ2-2; the D is unclear. The length of the CDR3 is 15 residues. Germline assignment: CDR1 SEHNR and CDR2 FQNEAQ (reference sequence). Trimming removed 5 bases from V and 5 bases from J, with 15 bases in between. CDR3 sequence: CASSQDGDRTGELFF. The CDR3 DNA reads TGTGCCAGCAGCCAGGACGGTGATCGGACCGGGGAGCTGTTTTTT.

The sample holds a few counts of this clonotype. This chain joins TRBV30 and TRBJ1-6; TRBD1 agrees at 7 bases. Per germline, CDR1 GTSNPN and CDR2 SVGIG (reference sequence). The V segment lost 3 bases and the J segment 5 bases; nucleotides outside the gene matches: 10. This CDR3 region has 16 residues. The CDR3 protein is CAWREQGPANNSPLHF. DNA for the CDR3: TGTGCCTGGAGGGAACAGGGGCCAGCTAATAATTCACCCCTCCACTTT.

V is TRBV10-2 and J is TRBJ1-1; D remains unclear. Germline CDR1 and CDR2: WSHSY and SAAADI. V lost 7 bases and J lost 3, with 15 bases in between. The CDR3 runs to 14 residues. The CDR3 here is CASTKTVGYTEAFF. CDR3 coding DNA: TGCGCCAGCACAAAAACAGTGGGCTACACTGAAGCTTTCTTT.

In its sample, this clonotype was seen many times. This chain joins TRBV30 and TRBJ1-1; TRBD1 matches at 9 bases. CDR1 and CDR2 (germline): GTSNPN, SVGIG (reference sequence). The CDR3 loop spans 13 amino acids. J was trimmed by 5 bases and V by 5 bases; bases with no gene match: 6. The CDR3 protein is CAWQGQGRTEAFF. In DNA, the CDR3 is TGTGCCTGGCAGGGACAGGGAAGGACTGAAGCTTTCTTT. The entire variable domain, with the rest obtained from reference TRBV30 and TRBJ1-1, is as follows: SQTIHQWPATLVQPVGSPLSLECTVEGTSNPNLYWYRQAAGRGLQLLFYSVGIGQISSEVPQNLSASRPQDRQFILSSKKLLLSDSGFYLCAWQGQGRTEAFFGQGTRLTVV.

This clonotype has ten or more counts. This chain uses TRBV4-1 with TRBJ2-3, with 8 bases lining up with TRBD2. V trimming: 0 bases; J trimming: 4 bases; junction bases outside the gene matches: 6. This CDR3 is built from 16 residues. Germline V gene lookup returns CDR1 MGHRA and CDR2 YSYEKL. The CDR3 region is CASSQDPSGSADTQYF. The CDR3 nucleotides read TGCGCCAGCAGCCAAGATCCCAGCGGGAGTGCAGATACGCAGTATTTT.

Comments on this clonotype: A read error may be the cause here, since a much bigger clone is one base away. The DNA of the CDR3 is TGTGCCAGCAGCTTAGACACTAGCGGGACCTACAATGAGCAGCTCTTC. It is translated as CASSLDTSGTYNEQLF. The rearrangement links TRBV11-2 to TRBJ2-1; 10 nucleotides align to TRBD2. Germline CDR1 reads SGHAT; CDR2 reads FQNNGV. The CDR3 runs to 16 residues.

The chain combines TRBV4-1 with TRBJ2-7; D unresolved. The CDR3 sequence is 14 residues long. V lost 3 bases to trimming and J lost 3 bases, with 12 bases between them. Looked up from germline, CDR1 is MGHRA and CDR2 is YSYEKL. The CDR3 protein is CASSQSGTDYEQYF. CDR3 nucleotides: TGCGCCAGCAGCCAGTCAGGAACGGACTACGAGCAGTACTTC.

This clonotype was observed at least ten times. The chain recombines TRBV29-1 with TRBJ2-7, with TRBD2 matching 10 bases. Germline-derived CDR1 and CDR2 are SQVTM and ANQGSEA. V lost 7 bases, J lost 5 bases, and 14 bases stayed unmatched. This CDR3 has 15 amino acids. DNA for the CDR3: TGCAGCGCTGACTGGAGCGGGAGGGCCGGTAACGAGCAGTACTTC. It encodes CSADWSGRAGNEQYF.

The table lists this clonotype with many counts. The chain has TRBV28 and TRBJ2-7; D may be TRBD1 (6 bases). CDR1 is MDHEN, CDR2 SYDVKM, per germline. This CDR3 contains 13 residues. Trimming left V 3 bases short and J 5 bases short, with 11 bases between. CDR3 amino acids: CASSFRGTHEQYF. The CDR3 bases are TGTGCCAGCAGTTTCAGGGGTACCCACGAGCAGTACTTC.

The gene calls are TRBV30 and TRBJ2-5; D remains unclear. Germline loops: CDR1 GTSNPN, CDR2 SVGIG (reference sequence). The V gene lost 2 bases and the J gene lost 4 bases, with 5 bases spanning the gap. The CDR3 is made up of 11 amino acids. In DNA, the CDR3 is TGTGCCTGGAGTTATAGAGAGACCCAGTACTTC. Its protein is CAWSYRETQYF.

This chain links TRBV29-1 with TRBJ2-1; no clear D gene. The germline V gene encodes CDR1 SQVTM and CDR2 ANQGSEA. V gave up 4 bases and J gave up 3 bases, with 7 bases separating them. The CDR3 sequence is 12 residues long. DNA of the CDR3: TGCAGCGTTGTACTGCTCTACAATGAGCAGTTCTTC. Its protein is CSVVLLYNEQFF.

This clonotype appeared many times. This chain links TRBV6-1 with TRBJ2-7; no reliable D call. Germline-derived CDR1 and CDR2 are MNHNS and SASEGT. The CDR3 has 13 residues. The V and J ends lost 4 bases and 5 bases respectively, with 12 bases between them. The CDR3 is CASSVAHFHEQYF. CDR3 DNA: TGTGCCAGCAGTGTGGCACATTTCCACGAGCAGTACTTC.

The sample holds many counts of this clonotype. The chain joins TRBV20-1 to TRBJ1-5; D might be TRBD1 (6 bases). The CDR3 is made up of 14 amino acids. V lost 4 bases and J 0 bases, leaving 10 bases between the germline ends. Germline lookup yields CDR1 DFQATT and CDR2 SNEGSKA (reference sequence). CDR3 sequence reads: CSATGADSNQPQHF. The CDR3 coding sequence is TGCAGTGCTACAGGGGCCGATAGCAATCAGCCCCAGCATTTT.

With respect to this clonotype: Just one base apart from a much larger clone, this may be a read error. The J gene is TRBJ2-2, the V gene TRBV2; D is tentatively TRBD1 or TRBD2 (5 bases each). Trimming removed 8 bases at V and 2 bases at J, with 12 bases between. The CDR3 totals 14 residues. CDR1 SNHLY and CDR2 FYNNEI come from the germline V gene. The CDR3 DNA follows: TGTGCCAGCGGTAGGGACCCCAACACCGGGGAGCTGTTTTTT. This translates into CASGRDPNTGELFF.

This clonotype appeared many times. V usage is TRBV6-1 and J usage is TRBJ2-7; either TRBD1 or TRBD2 may supply D (7 bases each). Germline lookup yields CDR1 MNHNS and CDR2 SASEGT. This CDR3 is built from 15 residues. V lost 3 bases, J lost 1 base, and 13 bases lay in between. For the CDR3, the DNA is TGTGCCAGCAGTGAGAACAGGGGACTATCCTACGAGCAGTACTTC. Encoded protein: CASSENRGLSYEQYF.

This clonotype was counted at least ten times. The V call is TRBV30, the J call TRBJ1-5; D is undetermined. CDR3 length equals 14 residues. The V gene's germline CDR1 is GTSNPN and CDR2 SVGIG (reference sequence). Deletions cut 5 bases from V and 5 bases from J, with 16 bases between. The chain's CDR3 is CAWGPGRWYQPQHF. In DNA, the CDR3 is TGTGCCTGGGGGCCCGGTCGATGGTATCAGCCCCAGCATTTT.

This clonotype showed up many times. V gene TRBV5-5 combines with J gene TRBJ2-7; 8 bases align to TRBD1. Germline CDR1 and CDR2: SGHKS and YYEKEE (reference sequence). This CDR3 contains 15 residues. The J segment lost 2 bases and the V segment lost 4 bases, leaving 8 bases of the junction unmatched. DNA for the CDR3: TGTGCCAGCAGCCTCATTGACAGGGGCACCTACGAGCAGTACTTC. Translation gives CASSLIDRGTYEQYF.

The table lists this clonotype with a few counts. The chain uses TRBV27 and TRBJ1-6, with 9 bases lining up with TRBD1. Trimming at V came to 4 bases and at J to 6 bases, leaving 7 bases not matched to a gene. This CDR3 region has 16 residues. Germline V gene data show CDR1 as MNHEY and CDR2 as SMNVEV (reference sequence). The CDR3 here is CASSSNHRGPNSPLHF. The CDR3 DNA follows: TGTGCCAGCAGTTCAAACCACAGGGGGCCTAATTCACCCCTCCACTTT.

The rearrangement links TRBV28 to TRBJ2-5, with 9 bases aligning to TRBD1. V was clipped by 2 bases and J by 7 bases; unmatched bases: 17. The CDR3 sequence is 18 residues long. Germline V gene lookup returns CDR1 MDHEN and CDR2 SYDVKM. CDR3 amino acids: CASSLNVGGQGYTGTQYF. CDR3 coding DNA: TGTGCCAGCAGTTTAAACGTGGGGGGACAGGGATATACTGGGACCCAGTACTTC.

This clonotype was found many times. This chain joins TRBV3-1 and TRBJ2-7; 7 nucleotides match TRBD2. Trimming removed 1 base from V and 3 bases from J; junction bases left unmatched: 12. CDR1 is LGHDT and CDR2 is YNNKEL in the germline V gene (reference sequence). CDR3 length: 17 amino acids. CDR3 residues: CASSQARSSGLVYEQYF. The CDR3 DNA reads as TGTGCCAGCAGCCAAGCTCGGAGTAGCGGGTTGGTCTACGAGCAGTACTTC.

The rearrangement joins TRBV5-6 to TRBJ1-4; D unresolved. Trimming removed 0 bases at V and 3 bases at J, with 6 bases between. Germline CDR1 SGHDT, CDR2 YYEEEE. There are 14 residues in the CDR3. CDR3 in amino acids: CASSLGPPNEKLFF. CDR3 DNA: TGTGCCAGCAGCTTGGGGCCACCTAATGAAAAACTGTTTTTT.

This clonotype was seen ten or more times. The V and J genes are TRBV5-1 and TRBJ1-6; 7 nucleotides agree with TRBD1. The ends lost 5 bases at V and 5 bases at J; junction bases unmatched: 1. The CDR3 contains 13 residues. Germline values: CDR1 SGHRS, CDR2 YFSETQ. Here the CDR3 DNA reads TGCGCCAGCAGGGGGACAGATAATTCACCCCTCCACTTT. Protein: CASRGTDNSPLHF.

The gene calls are TRBV29-1 and TRBJ2-3, with 14 bases fitting TRBD2. Per germline, CDR1 SQVTM and CDR2 ANQGSEA. CDR3 length equals 13 residues. Losses at the gene ends were 7 bases for V and 5 bases for J; bases not matched to a gene: 2. CDR3 bases: TGCAGCGCAGGGACTAGCGGGAGAGATACGCAGTATTTT. This sequence encodes CSAGTSGRDTQYF.

This clonotype was counted many times. This sequence joins TRBV4-1 and TRBJ2-5; 12 nucleotides line up with TRBD2. The J segment lost 2 bases and the V segment lost 2 bases, leaving 9 bases of the junction unmatched. Looked up from germline, CDR1 is MGHRA and CDR2 is YSYEKL. CDR3 size: 18 residues. The chain's CDR3 is CASSQTTSGSSGQETQYF. Here the CDR3 DNA reads TGCGCCAGCAGCCAAACGACTAGCGGGAGCTCCGGACAAGAGACCCAGTACTTC.